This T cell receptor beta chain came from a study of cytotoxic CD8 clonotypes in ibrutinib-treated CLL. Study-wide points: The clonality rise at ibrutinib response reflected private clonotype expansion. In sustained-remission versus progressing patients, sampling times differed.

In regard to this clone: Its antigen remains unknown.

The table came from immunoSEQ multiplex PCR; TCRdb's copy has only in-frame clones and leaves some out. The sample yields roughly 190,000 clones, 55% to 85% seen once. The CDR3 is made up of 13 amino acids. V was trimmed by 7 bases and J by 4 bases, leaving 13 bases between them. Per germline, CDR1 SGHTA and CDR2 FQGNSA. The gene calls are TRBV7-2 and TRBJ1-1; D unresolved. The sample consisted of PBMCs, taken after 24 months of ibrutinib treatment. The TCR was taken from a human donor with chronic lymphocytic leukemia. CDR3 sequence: CASTEMGITEAFF. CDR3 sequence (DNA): TGTGCCAGCACCGAGATGGGTATCACTGAAGCTTTCTTT.